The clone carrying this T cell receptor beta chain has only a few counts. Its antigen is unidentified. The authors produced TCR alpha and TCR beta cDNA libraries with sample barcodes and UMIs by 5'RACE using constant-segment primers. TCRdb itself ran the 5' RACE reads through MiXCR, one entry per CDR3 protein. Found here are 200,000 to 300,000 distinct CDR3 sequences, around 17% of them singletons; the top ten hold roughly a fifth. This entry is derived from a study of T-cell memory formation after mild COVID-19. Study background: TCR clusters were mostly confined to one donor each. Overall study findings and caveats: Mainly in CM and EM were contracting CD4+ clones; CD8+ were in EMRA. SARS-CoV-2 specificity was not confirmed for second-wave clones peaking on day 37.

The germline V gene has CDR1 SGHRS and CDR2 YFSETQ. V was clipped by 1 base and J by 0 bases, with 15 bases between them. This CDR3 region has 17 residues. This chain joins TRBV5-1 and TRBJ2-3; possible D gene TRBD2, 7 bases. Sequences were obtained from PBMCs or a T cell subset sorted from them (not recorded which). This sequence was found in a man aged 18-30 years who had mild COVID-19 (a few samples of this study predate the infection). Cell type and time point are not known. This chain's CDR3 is CASSLSRGGGSTDTQYF. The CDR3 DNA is TGCGCCAGCAGCTTGTCGAGGGGGGGAGGGAGCACAGATACGCAGTATTTT.